This TCR beta chain was recorded in a study of shared clonotypes between healthy human individuals. The CDR3 has 16 residues. Sequenced by immunoSEQ multiplex PCR; TCRdb stores in-frame clones only, minus some. Here the sample spans 600,000 or so clones, 85% to 95% being singletons. CD8 cells classed as naive were CD45RO-negative and positively selected for CCR7, excluding terminally differentiated effector memory CD45RA+ cells. This sequence joins TRBV12-1 and TRBJ2-2. TRBV12-1 constitutes a pseudogene. The sample was naive CD8+ T cells sorted from blood. The sequence derives from a young woman in good health. The CDR3 DNA is TGTGCACGCAGCAAACAAGGGAAAAACTACTCCGGGGAGCTGTTTTTT. It is translated as CARSKQGKNYSGELFF.